There are a few counts of the clone carrying this T cell receptor (beta chain). TCRdb recomputed calls from the RT-PCR reads with MiXCR, one row per CDR3 protein. The sample has roughly 650,000 distinct CDR3 sequences; around 14% are singletons. This sample is drawn from a study of response to subunit inactivated influenza vaccine. Trimming cost V 1 base and J 4 bases, with 11 bases left between them. Germline assignment: CDR1 SGHTA and CDR2 FQGNSA. CDR3 size: 14 residues. This TCR was recovered from a man aged 45-60 years who received an inactivated influenza vaccine. Sequenced material: PBMCs from blood, taken 11 to 12 days after vaccination. V and J are TRBV7-2 and TRBJ2-7; D is undetermined. CDR3 nucleotides: TGTGCCAGCAGCTTAGACTTTCGCCCATACGAGCAGTACTTC. It translates to CASSLDFRPYEQYF. Full variable domain (rest looked up from reference TRBV7-2 and TRBJ2-7): GAGVSQSPSNKVTEKGKDVELRCDPISGHTALYWYRQSLGQGLEFLIYFQGNSAPDKSGLPSDRFSAERTGGSVSTLTIQRTQQEDSAVYLCASSLDFRPYEQYFGPGTRLTVT.